This TCR beta chain was recovered during a study of shared clonotypes between healthy human individuals. Turning to this clone: Its antigen is still unknown.

Genomic DNA of each subset was evenly split across several immunoSEQ plates. Sequencing was performed with immunoSEQ multiplex PCR; in TCRdb, only in-frame clones are kept and a portion is missing. The sample includes approximately 100,000 clones, 67% seen only once; the top ten take over 35%. Study-level results: Generation probabilities of non-shared clonotypes were lower (relative to those shared by all four donors). Four donors had roughly 5.2% of their naive CD4 clonotypes in common.

The sequence was obtained from a man aged 30 to 39 in good health. Sample: memory CD8+ T cells sorted from blood. Subset in this sample: CD45RO+ cells pooled with CCR7-negative TemRA cells.

The CDR3 sequence is CASRIFGGANTEAFF. The CDR3 nucleotides read TGCGCCAGCAGAATCTTCGGGGGAGCGAACACTGAAGCTTTCTTT. The chain recombines TRBV10-2 with TRBJ1-1; D is possibly TRBD1 (5 bases). V dropped 6 bases and J dropped 1 base, with 15 bases sitting between them. CDR1 and CDR2 from the germline V gene are WSHSY and SAAADI. The CDR3 has 15 residues.